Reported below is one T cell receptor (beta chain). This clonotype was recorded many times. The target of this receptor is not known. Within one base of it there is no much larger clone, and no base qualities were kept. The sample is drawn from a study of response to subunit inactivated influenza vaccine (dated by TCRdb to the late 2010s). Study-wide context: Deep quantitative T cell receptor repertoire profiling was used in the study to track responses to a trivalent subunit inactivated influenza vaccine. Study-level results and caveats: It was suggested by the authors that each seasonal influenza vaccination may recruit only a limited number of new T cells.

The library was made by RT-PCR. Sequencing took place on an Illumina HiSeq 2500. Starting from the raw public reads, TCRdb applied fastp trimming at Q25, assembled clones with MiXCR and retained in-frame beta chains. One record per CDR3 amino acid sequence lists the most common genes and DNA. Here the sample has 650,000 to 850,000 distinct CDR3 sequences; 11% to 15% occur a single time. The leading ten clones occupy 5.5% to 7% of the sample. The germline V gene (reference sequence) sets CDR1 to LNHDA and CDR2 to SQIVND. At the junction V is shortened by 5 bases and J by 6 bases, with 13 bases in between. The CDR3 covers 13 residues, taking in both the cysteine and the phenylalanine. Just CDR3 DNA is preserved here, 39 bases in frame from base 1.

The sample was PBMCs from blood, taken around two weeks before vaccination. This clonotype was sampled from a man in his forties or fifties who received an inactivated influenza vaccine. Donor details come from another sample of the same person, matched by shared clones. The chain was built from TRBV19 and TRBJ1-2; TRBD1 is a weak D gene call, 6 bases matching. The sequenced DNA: TGTGCCAGTAGTCCACAGGGCTACAATGGCTACACCTTC. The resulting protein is CASSPQGYNGYTF.